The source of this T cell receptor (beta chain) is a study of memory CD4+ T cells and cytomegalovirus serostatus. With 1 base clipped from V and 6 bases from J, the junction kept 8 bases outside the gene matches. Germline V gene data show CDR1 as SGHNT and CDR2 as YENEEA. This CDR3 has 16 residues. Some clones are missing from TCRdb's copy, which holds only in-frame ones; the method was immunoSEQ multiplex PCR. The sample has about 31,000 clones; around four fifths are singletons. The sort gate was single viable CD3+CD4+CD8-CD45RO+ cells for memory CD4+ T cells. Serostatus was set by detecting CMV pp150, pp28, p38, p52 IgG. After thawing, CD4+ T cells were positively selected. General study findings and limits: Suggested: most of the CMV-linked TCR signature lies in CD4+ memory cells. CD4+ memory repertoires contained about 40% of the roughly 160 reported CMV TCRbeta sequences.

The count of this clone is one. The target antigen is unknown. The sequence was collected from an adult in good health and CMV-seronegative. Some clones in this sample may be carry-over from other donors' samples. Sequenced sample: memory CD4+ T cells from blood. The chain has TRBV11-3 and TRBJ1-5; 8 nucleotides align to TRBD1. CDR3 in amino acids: CASSLAPTGVTQPQHF. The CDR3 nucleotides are TGTGCCAGCAGCTTAGCCCCGACAGGGGTAACTCAGCCCCAGCATTTT.